Each of the 22 T cell receptor beta chains below was sequenced from the same sample in a study of shared T cell receptors in the human thymus. Produced via immunoSEQ multiplex PCR; TCRdb's table is partial and in-frame only. The table shows 540,000 or so clones, with 75% to 85% occurring only once. The sample also formed part of further work on human thymus T cells.

The sample taken for sequencing was thymocytes. All receptors come from a boy in the first two years of life with a congenital heart defect.

V and J are TRBV5-1 and TRBJ2-3; D gene ambiguous. In germline, CDR1 is SGHRS, CDR2 YFSETQ. The germline V and J ends were trimmed by 3 bases and 2 bases, with 4 bases remaining between them. This CDR3 has 12 amino acids. DNA for the CDR3: TGCGCCAGCAGCTCCCTCACAGATACGCAGTATTTT. Its protein product is CASSSLTDTQYF.

J is TRBJ1-3 and V is TRBV4-3; no definite D call. Germline V gives CDR1 LGHNA, CDR2 YSLEER. CDR3 size: 16 residues. Trimming took off 3 bases at V and 0 bases at J, with 12 bases between the two ends. Written as DNA, the CDR3 is TGCGCCAGCAGCCACCCGGCGGCCCGCTCTGGAAACACCATATATTTT. It translates to CASSHPAARSGNTIYF.

In this sample, this clone turned up once. This chain links TRBV4-3 with TRBJ2-7, with TRBD2 identical over 9 bases. Germline V gene lookup returns CDR1 LGHNA and CDR2 YSLEER. The trim removed 0 bases at V and 2 bases at J, leaving 14 bases unmatched. This CDR3 region has 19 residues. DNA for the CDR3: TGCGCCAGCAGCCAAGATCGCAGCGGGAGGTCCTTGGCCCCCTACGAGCAGTACTTC. This encodes CASSQDRSGRSLAPYEQYF.

This rearrangement joins TRBV27 to TRBJ2-2, with TRBD2 matching 10 bases. Germline loops: CDR1 MNHEY, CDR2 SMNVEV (reference sequence). CDR3 length: 15 residues. V lost 2 bases to trimming and J lost 4 bases; unmatched junction nucleotides: 1. CDR3 sequence reads: CASSLASGSTGELFF. As DNA, the CDR3 is TGTGCCAGCAGTTTAGCTAGCGGGAGCACCGGGGAGCTGTTTTTT.

The chain couples TRBV5-5 to TRBJ2-7; D is unresolved. V lost 5 bases to trimming and J lost 2 bases, with 14 bases between them. This CDR3 region has 14 residues. Germline assignment: CDR1 SGHKS and CDR2 YYEKEE (reference sequence). The CDR3 here is CASSEARAPYEQYF. CDR3 DNA sequence: TGTGCCAGCAGTGAGGCCCGAGCGCCCTACGAGCAGTACTTC.

This clone was seen more than once but under ten times. V and J are TRBV5-4 and TRBJ2-3; 8 bases align to TRBD2. There are 18 residues in the CDR3. CDR1 and CDR2 (germline): SGHNT, YYREEE (reference sequence). Unmatched junction bases numbered 15, after V lost 4 bases and J lost 2 bases. The CDR3: CASSPQRGISALTDTQYF. As DNA, the CDR3 is TGTGCCAGCAGCCCCCAGCGGGGGATTAGCGCGCTCACAGATACGCAGTATTTT.

V and J are TRBV4-3 and TRBJ2-1; 10 nucleotides line up with TRBD2. The CDR3 length is 17 residues. Germline V gives CDR1 LGHNA, CDR2 YSLEER. V lost 2 bases, J lost 5 bases, and 9 bases stayed unmatched. The CDR3 spells CASSQNFSGRRNNEQFF. The CDR3 nucleotides read TGCGCCAGCAGCCAAAACTTTAGCGGGAGGAGGAACAATGAGCAGTTCTTC.

The chain has TRBV2 and TRBJ1-4; 7 positions match TRBD1. The CDR3 has 15 amino acids. After removal of 6 bases from V and 0 bases from J, the junction contained 4 bases not matched to a gene. Germline V gives CDR1 SNHLY, CDR2 FYNNEI. The chain's CDR3 is CASRGDRATNEKLFF. The CDR3, as DNA: TGTGCCAGCAGGGGGGACAGAGCAACTAATGAAAAACTGTTTTTT.

The chain carries TRBV18 and TRBJ2-7, with D possibly being TRBD2 (7 bases). V was shortened by 2 bases and J by 8 bases, with 19 bases between the two germline ends. Germline V gives CDR1 KGHSH, CDR2 LQKENI. This CDR3 is 15 amino acids long. CDR3 nucleotide sequence: TGTGCCAGCTCACCAGTGGGGACTACGGGGGGCAAGCAGTACTTC. Amino acid sequence: CASSPVGTTGGKQYF.

This sequence joins TRBV19 and TRBJ1-1, with D perhaps TRBD1 (6 bases). Germline CDR1 LNHDA, CDR2 SQIVND (reference sequence). The CDR3 is made up of 17 amino acids. Between the trimmed V and J ends, which lost 5 bases and 3 bases, there was a span of 22 bases. The CDR3 bases are TGTGCCAGTAGTCCCCCAGGGACACCAGGGGCGGACACTGAAGCTTTCTTT. Encoded protein: CASSPPGTPGADTEAFF.

This chain links TRBV7-2 with TRBJ2-7, with 9 bases lining up with TRBD1. CDR3 length: 16 residues. The V segment lost 0 bases and the J segment 4 bases; nucleotides outside the gene matches: 7. Germline V lookup: CDR1 SGHTA, CDR2 FQGNSA. The CDR3 region has the DNA TGTGCCAGCAGCTTAGCGCCCGGGACAGGGAAATACGAGCAGTACTTC. This encodes CASSLAPGTGKYEQYF.

The CDR3 nucleotides read TGCGCCAGCAGCCAACCCCCCGGGGAGCAGTACTTC. Protein: CASSQPPGEQYF. This chain joins TRBV4-1 and TRBJ2-7; D ambiguous. This CDR3 is 12 amino acids long. Germline V lookup: CDR1 MGHRA, CDR2 YSYEKL. V was clipped by 2 bases and J by 7 bases, with 9 bases between them.

The rearrangement uses TRBV6-4 and TRBJ1-1, with TRBD1 matching over 9 bases. Germline V lookup: CDR1 MRHNA, CDR2 SNTAGT. The CDR3 contains 16 residues. The trim removed 0 bases at V and 11 bases at J, leaving 13 bases unmatched. CDR3 sequence reads: CASSDSGTGRTAAAFF. The CDR3 coding sequence is TGTGCCAGCAGTGACTCGGGGACAGGGCGCACGGCGGCGGCTTTCTTT.

The CDR3 loop is CASSQDRQVEPYSNQPQHF. The CDR3 DNA follows: TGTGCCAGCAGCCAAGATCGGCAAGTGGAGCCTTATAGCAATCAGCCCCAGCATTTT. The chain combines TRBV4-2 with TRBJ1-5, with D hard to call. CDR1 and CDR2 (germline): LGHNA, YNFKEQ. The CDR3 loop spans 19 amino acids. Between the trimmed V and J ends, which lost 0 bases and 0 bases, there was a span of 18 bases.

The rearrangement uses TRBV30 and TRBJ1-5, with 8 bases lining up with TRBD1. The CDR3 is 15 residues long. J gave up 10 bases and V 1 base, and 12 bases lay outside the gene matches. Germline CDR1 GTSNPN, CDR2 SVGIG (reference sequence). The CDR3 spells CAWSAPRDRLVPQHF. The DNA of the CDR3 is TGTGCCTGGAGTGCCCCGAGGGACAGGTTGGTTCCCCAGCATTTT. Full variable domain (remainder filled in from reference TRBV30 and TRBJ1-5): SQTIHQWPATLVQPVGSPLSLECTVEGTSNPNLYWYRQAAGRGLQLLFYSVGIGQISSEVPQNLSASRPQDRQFILSSKKLLLSDSGFYLCAWSAPRDRLVPQHFGDGTRLSIL.

The rearrangement joins TRBV14 to TRBJ1-3; 11 bases are a match to TRBD1. The CDR3 sequence is 17 residues long. Unmatched junction bases numbered 4, after V lost 0 bases and J lost 3 bases. Germline V gives CDR1 SGHDN, CDR2 FVKESK. For the CDR3, the DNA is TGTGCCAGCAGCCAAGAACCGGGACAGGGGGGTGGAAACACCATATATTTT. It encodes CASSQEPGQGGGNTIYF.

The chain joins TRBV9 to TRBJ2-1, with a tentative D call TRBD2 (6 bases). Between the trimmed V and J ends, which lost 3 bases and 5 bases, there was a span of 21 bases. Germline values: CDR1 SGDLS, CDR2 YYNGEE. This CDR3 has 17 amino acids. CDR3 in amino acids: CASSAGGKASVHNEQFF. The CDR3 bases are TGTGCCAGCAGCGCTGGGGGGAAAGCTAGCGTCCACAATGAGCAGTTCTTC.

The gene calls are TRBV18 and TRBJ2-7; TRBD1 matches at 7 bases. This CDR3 region has 18 residues. The V gene end was trimmed by 2 bases and the J gene end by 2 bases; junction bases not matched to a gene: 15. The germline CDR1 and CDR2 sequences are KGHSH and LQKENI. The CDR3 DNA reads TGTGCCAGCTCACCAAGGTTTGGACAGGCCTATAGCGCCTACGAGCAGTACTTC. As protein: CASSPRFGQAYSAYEQYF. Supplemented by reference TRBV18 and TRBJ2-7, the full variable domain reads NAGVMQNPRHLVRRRGQEARLRCSPMKGHSHVYWYRQLPEEGLKFMVYLQKENIIDESGMPKERFSAEFPKEGPSILRIQQVVRGDSAAYFCASSPRFGQAYSAYEQYFGPGTRLTVT.

The V gene is TRBV6-1, the J gene TRBJ2-7, with D possibly TRBD2 on 6 matching bases. Germline CDR1 is MNHNS and CDR2 is SASEGT. V gave up 0 bases and J gave up 7 bases, with 19 bases separating them. The CDR3 spans 16 residues. The CDR3 region has the DNA TGTGCCAGCAGTGAAGCGCTCCCATCTAGCCGGGAGGAGCAGTACTTC. It translates to CASSEALPSSREEQYF.

The J gene is TRBJ1-5, the V gene TRBV14, with 7 bases matching TRBD1. With 1 base clipped from V and 2 bases from J, the junction kept 2 bases outside the gene matches. Per the germline V gene, CDR1 is SGHDN and CDR2 is FVKESK. The CDR3 length is 15 residues. CDR3 in amino acids: CASSQGQGGNQPQHF. In DNA form, the CDR3 reads TGTGCCAGCAGCCAAGGGCAGGGGGGCAATCAGCCCCAGCATTTT. Using reference TRBV14 and TRBJ1-5 for the parts outside the CDR3, the full variable domain is EAGVTQFPSHSVIEKGQTVTLRCDPISGHDNLYWYRRVMGKEIKFLLHFVKESKQDESGMPNNRFLAERTGGTYSTLKVQPAELEDSGVYFCASSQGQGGNQPQHFGDGTRLSIL.

The rearrangement joins TRBV11-2 to TRBJ2-7; 7 bases are shared with TRBD1. The junction had 8 bases not matched to a gene; V was cut back by 1 base and J by 2 bases. This CDR3 is built from 16 residues. The germline V gene has CDR1 SGHAT and CDR2 FQNNGV. CDR3 sequence: CASSLGTGDPPYEQYF. CDR3 sequence (DNA): TGTGCCAGCAGCTTAGGTACAGGGGATCCCCCCTACGAGCAGTACTTC.

A few counts support this clone. The chain joins TRBV2 to TRBJ2-2, with D perhaps TRBD2 (6 bases). V was cut by 8 bases and J by 0 bases, with 13 bases left in between. Per the germline V gene, CDR1 is SNHLY and CDR2 is FYNNEI. The CDR3 length is 15 residues. The CDR3 DNA sequence: TGTGCCAGCCTCTTAGCGGAGTCGAACACCGGGGAGCTGTTTTTT. Its translation: CASLLAESNTGELFF.